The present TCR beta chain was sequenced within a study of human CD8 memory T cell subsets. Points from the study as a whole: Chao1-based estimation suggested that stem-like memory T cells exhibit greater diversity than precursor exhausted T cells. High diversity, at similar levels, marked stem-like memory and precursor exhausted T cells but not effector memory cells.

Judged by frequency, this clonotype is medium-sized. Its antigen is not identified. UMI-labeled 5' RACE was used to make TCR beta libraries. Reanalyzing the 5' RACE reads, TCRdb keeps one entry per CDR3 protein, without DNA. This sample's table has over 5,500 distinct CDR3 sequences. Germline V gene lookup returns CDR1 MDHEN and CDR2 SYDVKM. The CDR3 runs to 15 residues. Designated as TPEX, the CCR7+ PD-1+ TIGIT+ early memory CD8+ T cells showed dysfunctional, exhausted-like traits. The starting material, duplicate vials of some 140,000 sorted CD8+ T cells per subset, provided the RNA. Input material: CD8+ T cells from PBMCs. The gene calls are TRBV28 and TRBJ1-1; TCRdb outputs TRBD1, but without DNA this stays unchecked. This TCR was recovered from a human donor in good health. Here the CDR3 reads CASSLHQGAGTEAFF.